This section outlines one T cell receptor beta chain sequence together with its context. Its antigen is currently not known. No base quality information exists; no much larger clone differs at one position. The CDR3 regions of human TCRbeta chains were analyzed by immunosequencing. Concerning the study's data processing: Repertoire TCRs were matched against a reference library of SARS-CoV-2-specific TCRs generated with the MIRA antigen-specificity platform. Breadth was defined as the fraction of unique TCRs that were SARS-CoV-2-associated. Depth was defined as the fraction of total T cells that were SARS-CoV-2-associated. Using the MIRA data, each spike-specific TCR was mapped to the spike region that the TCR reacts to and placed in a CD4 or CD8 class. Log10-transformed breadth and depth values were compared by one-way ANOVA with Sidak's multiple comparisons tests. The clones in this table, taken by TCRdb from immuneACCESS, are in-frame only. Not every clone is retained; where verified, under half of the shortfall comes from an unresolved V gene, and the cause of the rest is unknown. V and J calls and clone size come straight from that table; D and trimming were deduced from the DNA. This sample comprises around 110,000 clones, 89% of them detected only once. Approximately 7% of the sample rests with the top ten.

V was cut back by 4 bases and J by 5 bases, leaving a gap of 12 bases between them. In the germline V gene, CDR1 corresponds to SGHRS and CDR2 to YFSETQ. The CDR3 spans 14 residues, from the cysteine through the phenylalanine. The read is trimmed to its CDR3 DNA, 42 bases read in frame from base 1. This specimen's time point label, interpreted: baseline before first vaccination. Vaccinee samples were obtained from the UK trials COV001 and COV002, which included a single-blind randomized controlled phase 2/3 trial of AZD1222 (ChAdOx1 nCoV-19) in healthy adults. For TCRbeta chain sequencing, PBMC samples from trial participants were taken at day 0 and at day 28 after the second dose. The sample is drawn from a study of T cell responses to AZD1222 COVID-19 vaccine (TCRdb year 2021). A note on the overall study: AZD1222 recipients with second doses at about 4 weeks or about 12 weeks were pooled, because spike-specific TCR depth and breadth did not differ between schedules. A total of 230 to 250 trial participants underwent TCR sequencing, of whom 207 had received two doses of AZD1222 and 26 had received two doses of the MenACWY control vaccine. Enrollment into the trials was organized by age into subgroups of 18-55, 56-69 and 70-plus years, and those subgroups contained roughly 160, 29 and 62 TCR-sequenced participants, respectively.

What the work shows at the level of the full study, not this receptor alone: Participants were mostly white British, with more females than males. The authors suggested clonal diversity may have been underestimated. Conclusions about previously exposed vaccinees were limited because only 6 or 7 AZD1222 recipients were SARS-CoV-2 seropositive at baseline. After two AZD1222 doses, both the breadth and the depth of spike-specific TCRs were significantly higher than at day 0 and than in MenACWY recipients. Nearly half of unique spike-specific TCRs reportedly recognized epitopes outside regions mutated in the B.1.351 and B.1.1.7 variants. Because no day 14 peak-response samples were available, repertoires were characterized only after the peak T cell response. In the small 56-69-year group, the increase in depth fell short of significance, most likely because of low power. The whole spike protein was spanned by vaccine-associated CD4 TCRs, and dominant responses were seen in regions 160-218 and 743-854.

The chain employs TRBV5-1 and TRBJ1-4; no confident D gene assignment can be made. The sample was peripheral blood, taken on day 0 of AZD1222 vaccination. The TCR sequence derives from an adult in good health. The CDR3 has the sequence CASSLGLGNEKLFF. The nucleotide sequence reads TGCGCCAGCAGCCTAGGACTTGGGAATGAAAAACTGTTTTTT.